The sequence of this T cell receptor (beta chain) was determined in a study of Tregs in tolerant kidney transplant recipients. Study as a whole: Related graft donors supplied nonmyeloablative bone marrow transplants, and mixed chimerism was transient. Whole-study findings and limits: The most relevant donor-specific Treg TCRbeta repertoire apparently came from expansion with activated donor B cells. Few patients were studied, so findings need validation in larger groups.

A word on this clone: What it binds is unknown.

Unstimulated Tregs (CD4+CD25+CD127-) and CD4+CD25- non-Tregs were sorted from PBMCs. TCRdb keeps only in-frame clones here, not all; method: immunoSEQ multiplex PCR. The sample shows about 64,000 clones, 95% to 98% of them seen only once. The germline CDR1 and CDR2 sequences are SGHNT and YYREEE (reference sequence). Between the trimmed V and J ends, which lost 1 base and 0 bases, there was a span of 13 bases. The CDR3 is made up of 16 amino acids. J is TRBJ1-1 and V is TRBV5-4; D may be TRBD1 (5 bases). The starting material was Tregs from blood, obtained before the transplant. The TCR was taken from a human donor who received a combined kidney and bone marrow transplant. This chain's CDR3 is CASSLWSGGMNTEAFF. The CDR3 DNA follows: TGTGCCAGCAGCTTGTGGTCGGGGGGAATGAACACTGAAGCTTTCTTT.